This TCR beta chain came from a study of blood T cell repertoires in COVID-19. About the research overall: Collection of acute and convalescent COVID-19 samples took place in the United States, Italy and Spain. Sources were T cells, B-cell-depleted T cells, or PBMCs; the material itself was cDNA or gDNA.

In the case of this clone: Other nucleotide sequences from this sample produce the same CDR3.

Per the germline V gene, CDR1 is LGHDT and CDR2 is YNNKEL (reference sequence). V gave up 1 base and J gave up 0 bases, with 2 bases separating them. This CDR3 contains 13 residues. The authors' processing: Reference gene primer amplification gave estimated nucleated cell counts. Method: immunoSEQ multiplex PCR; TCRdb's copy keeps in-frame clones and lacks some. The V and J calls and clone size were taken over from that table, and D and trimming were inferred from the DNA. The repertoire includes 70,000 to 100,000 clones, roughly 84% of them detected once, and roughly 2.8% sits in the top ten. The chain has TRBV3-1 (or the pseudogene TRBV3-2) and TRBJ2-3, with D unresolved. The sequenced material came from peripheral blood. This receptor was identified in an elderly woman with acute or convalescent COVID-19. The CDR3: CASSQASTDTQYF. CDR3 sequence (DNA): TGTGCCAGCAGCCAAGCGAGCACAGATACGCAGTATTTT.